Given below is one TCR beta chain in context. Assay: immunoSEQ multiplex PCR; the TCRdb copy retains only in-frame clones and omits some. This sample has about 150,000 clones, with over 75% found just once. These data belong to a study of T cell responses to AZD1222 COVID-19 vaccine. Study-wide background: The study pooled second doses at about 4 or about 12 weeks.

The CDR3 length is 17 residues. V was clipped by 4 bases and J by 3 bases; unmatched bases: 12. CDR1 LGHNA and CDR2 YNFKEQ come from the germline V gene. The rearrangement uses TRBV4-2 and TRBJ2-3, with 8 nucleotides matching TRBD2. The sequencing used peripheral blood, collected on day 0 of AZD1222 vaccination. The receptor's source is an adult in good health. DNA for the CDR3: TGTGCCAGCAGCCGCCCCGGGAGTAGCGGGGTAACAGATACGCAGTATTTT. It codes for CASSRPGSSGVTDTQYF.